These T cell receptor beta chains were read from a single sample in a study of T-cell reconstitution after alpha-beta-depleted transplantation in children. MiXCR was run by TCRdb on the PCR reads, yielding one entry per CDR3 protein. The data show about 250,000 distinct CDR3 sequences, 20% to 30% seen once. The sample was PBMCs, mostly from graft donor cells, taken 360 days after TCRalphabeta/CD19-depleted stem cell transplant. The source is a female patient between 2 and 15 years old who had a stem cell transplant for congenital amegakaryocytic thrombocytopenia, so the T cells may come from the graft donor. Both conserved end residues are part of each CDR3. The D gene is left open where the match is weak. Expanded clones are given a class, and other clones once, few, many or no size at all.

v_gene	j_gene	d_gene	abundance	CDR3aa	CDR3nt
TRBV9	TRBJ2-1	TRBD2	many	CASSVRLAGGNEQFF	TGTGCCAGCAGCGTTCGACTAGCGGGAGGGAATGAGCAGTTCTTC
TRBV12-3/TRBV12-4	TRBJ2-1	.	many	CASSFSAGNNEQFF	TGTGCCAGCAGTTTCTCGGCGGGCAACAATGAGCAGTTCTTC
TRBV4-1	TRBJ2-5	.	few	CASSQAGHRALETQYF	TGCGCCAGCAGCCAAGCGGGACACAGGGCTTTAGAGACCCAGTACTTC
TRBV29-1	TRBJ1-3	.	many	CSVVRGGNTIYF	TGCAGCGTTGTTCGAGGGGGAAACACCATATATTTT
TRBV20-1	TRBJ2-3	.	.	CSARRAWSTDTQYF	TGCAGTGCTAGAAGGGCCTGGAGCACAGATACGCAGTATTTT
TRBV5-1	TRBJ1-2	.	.	CASSLESANYGYTF	TGCGCCAGCAGCTTGGAAAGTGCAAACTATGGCTACACCTTC
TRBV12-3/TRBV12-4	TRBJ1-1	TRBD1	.	CASSRDRSNTEAFF	TGTGCCAGCAGCCGGGACAGGTCGAACACTGAAGCTTTCTTT
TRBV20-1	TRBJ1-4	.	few	CSARDDRGLGEKLFF	TGCAGTGCTAGAGATGATCGGGGGCTGGGGGAAAAACTGTTTTTT
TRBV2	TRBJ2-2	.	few	CASSAGQSTGELFF	TGTGCCAGCAGCGCCGGACAGTCCACCGGGGAGCTGTTTTTT
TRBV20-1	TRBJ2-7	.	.	CSARNLGQSYEQYF	TGCAGTGCTAGAAATCTGGGACAATCCTACGAGCAGTACTTC
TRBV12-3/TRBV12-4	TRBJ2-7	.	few	CASSTGPRTYEQYF	TGTGCCAGCAGTACAGGGCCCCGAACCTACGAGCAGTACTTC
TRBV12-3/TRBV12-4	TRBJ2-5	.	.	CASSLFGQTQETQYF	TGTGCCAGCAGTTTGTTTGGCCAAACCCAAGAGACCCAGTACTTC
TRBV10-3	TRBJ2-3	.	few	CAISQPEGEGLTDTQYF	TGTGCCATCAGCCAGCCGGAGGGGGAGGGCCTCACAGATACGCAGTATTTT
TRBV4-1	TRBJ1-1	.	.	CASSPNWGAHTEAFF	TGCGCCAGCAGCCCCAATTGGGGGGCGCACACTGAAGCTTTCTTT
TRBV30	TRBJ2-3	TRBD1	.	CAWSGRGQGITDTQYF	TGTGCCTGGAGTGGCCGAGGACAGGGGATCACAGATACGCAGTATTTT
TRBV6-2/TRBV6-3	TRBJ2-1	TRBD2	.	CASSQLAEQFF	TGTGCCAGCAGTCAACTAGCGGAGCAGTTCTTC
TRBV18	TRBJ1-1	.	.	CASSPGANTEAFF	TGTGCCAGCTCACCGGGGGCGAACACTGAAGCTTTCTTT
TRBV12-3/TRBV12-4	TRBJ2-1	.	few	CASSAAERIEQFF	TGTGCCAGCAGTGCCGCGGAAAGGATAGAGCAGTTCTTC
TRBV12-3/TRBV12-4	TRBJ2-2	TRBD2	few	CASSPAGGLTGELFF	TGTGCCAGCAGTCCTGCGGGGGGGCTGACCGGGGAGCTGTTTTTT
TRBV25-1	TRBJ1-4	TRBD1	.	CASRGTGDEKLFF	TGTGCCAGCCGCGGGACAGGGGATGAAAAACTGTTTTTT
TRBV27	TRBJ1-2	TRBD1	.	CASRQGQALGGYTF	TGTGCCAGCAGACAGGGACAGGCTTTGGGTGGCTACACCTTC
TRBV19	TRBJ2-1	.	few	CASSIMHNEQFF	TGTGCCAGTAGTATTATGCACAATGAGCAGTTCTTC
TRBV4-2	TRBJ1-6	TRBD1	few	CASSATTGGGYNSPLHF	TGTGCCAGCAGCGCAACGACAGGGGGGGGGTATAATTCACCCCTCCACTTT
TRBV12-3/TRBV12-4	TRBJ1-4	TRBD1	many	CASSWGQGLDEKLFF	TGTGCCAGCAGCTGGGGACAGGGCTTGGATGAAAAACTGTTTTTT
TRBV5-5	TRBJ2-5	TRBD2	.	CASSLAGRGLAVQETQYF	TGTGCCAGCAGCTTGGCCGGGCGGGGACTAGCGGTCCAAGAGACCCAGTACTTC
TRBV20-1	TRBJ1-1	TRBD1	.	CSARRLGQSVTEAFF	TGCAGTGCTAGAAGACTGGGACAGTCGGTCACTGAAGCTTTCTTT
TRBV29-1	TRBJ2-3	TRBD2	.	CSVLLAGGGDTQYF	TGCAGCGTTTTACTAGCGGGGGGGGGAGATACGCAGTATTTT
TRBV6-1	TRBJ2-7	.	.	CASSPAGLGYEQYF	TGTGCCAGCAGTCCTGCAGGTCTGGGTTACGAGCAGTACTTC
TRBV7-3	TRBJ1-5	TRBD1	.	CASSFRDGDRSEQPQHF	TGTGCCAGCAGCTTTCGCGATGGGGACAGGTCTGAGCAGCCCCAGCATTTT
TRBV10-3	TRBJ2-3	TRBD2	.	CAISVAGVGTDTQYF	TGTGCCATCAGTGTAGCGGGAGTCGGCACAGATACGCAGTATTTT
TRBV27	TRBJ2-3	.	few	CASSLLGIMGTDTQYF	TGTGCCAGCAGTTTATTGGGTATCATGGGCACAGATACGCAGTATTTT
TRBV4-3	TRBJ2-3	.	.	CASSQEITWEPDTQYF	TGCGCCAGCAGCCAAGAGATCACGTGGGAGCCAGATACGCAGTATTTT
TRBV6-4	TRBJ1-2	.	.	CASSDLGQAYYPNYGYTF	TGTGCCAGCAGTGACCTCGGGCAGGCCTATTACCCTAACTATGGCTACACCTTC
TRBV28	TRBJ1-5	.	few	CASSLPGAGNQPQHF	TGTGCCAGCAGTTTACCGGGGGCTGGCAATCAGCCCCAGCATTTT
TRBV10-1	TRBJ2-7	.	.	CASSESTGAGGEQYF	TGCGCCAGCAGTGAGTCGACTGGGGCAGGGGGGGAGCAGTACTTC
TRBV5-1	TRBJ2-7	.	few	CASSYGTQVSYEQYF	TGCGCCAGCAGCTATGGGACGCAGGTCTCCTACGAGCAGTACTTC
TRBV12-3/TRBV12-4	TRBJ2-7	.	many	CASSLTAYEQYF	TGTGCCAGCAGTTTGACAGCTTACGAGCAGTACTTC
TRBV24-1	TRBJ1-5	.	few	CATDGGHNQPQHF	TGTGCCACGGACGGAGGACACAATCAGCCCCAGCATTTT
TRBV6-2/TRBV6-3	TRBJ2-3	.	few	CATSDVGSTDTQYF	TGTGCCACCTCAGACGTCGGAAGCACAGATACGCAGTATTTT
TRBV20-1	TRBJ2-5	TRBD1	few	CSASQDRVHF	TGCAGTGCTAGTCAGGACAGGGTCCACTTC
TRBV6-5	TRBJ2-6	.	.	CASSYLAATYSGANVLTF	TGTGCCAGCAGTTACCTCGCAGCTACTTACTCTGGGGCCAACGTCCTGACTTTC
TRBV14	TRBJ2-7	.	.	CASSLRVLYEQYF	TGTGCCAGCAGCCTCCGGGTCCTCTACGAGCAGTACTTC
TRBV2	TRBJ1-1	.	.	CARDTVMNTEAFF	TGTGCCAGGGATACAGTCATGAACACTGAAGCTTTCTTT
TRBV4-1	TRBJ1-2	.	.	CASSRLADRDYGYTF	TGCGCCAGCAGCCGGTTAGCAGACAGAGACTATGGCTACACCTTC
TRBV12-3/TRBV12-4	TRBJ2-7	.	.	CASSFNYMRDSYEQYF	TGTGCCAGCAGTTTTAATTATATGCGTGATTCCTACGAGCAGTACTTC
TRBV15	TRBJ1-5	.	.	CATSRGAGISLNQPQHF	TGTGCCACCAGCAGAGGTGCAGGGATATCGCTCAATCAGCCCCAGCATTTT